These 32 T cell receptor beta chains originate from one sample sequenced in a study of siplizumab effects on memory and regulatory T cells. Libraries were prepared by immunoSEQ multiplex PCR; TCRdb keeps only in-frame clonotypes and omits some of them. Of under 100,000 clones listed, roughly 90% are singletons. The sequenced material came from Tregs sorted from blood. Every receptor here comes from a human donor in good health.

The V gene is TRBV12-2, the J gene TRBJ1-5; the table gives TRBD1 as D, unverified against the DNA. TRBV12-2 is deemed a pseudogene. This CDR3 spans 18 amino acids. The DNA for the CDR3 is TGTGCAAGTCGCTTAGGCTTGACGGGACAGGGGAGGAATCAGCCCCAGCATTTT. Translating gives CASRLGLTGQGRNQPQHF.

The chain has TRBV5-1 and TRBJ1-1, with a weak D call TRBD1 (5 bases). V lost 0 bases, J lost 1 base, and 13 bases lay in between. CDR3 length: 16 residues. The germline CDR1 and CDR2 sequences are SGHRS and YFSETQ. The CDR3 DNA is TGCGCCAGCAGCTTGGATTCAGGGATGGGGAACACTGAAGCTTTCTTT. Protein product: CASSLDSGMGNTEAFF.

The chain carries TRBV9 and TRBJ1-2, with D tentatively TRBD1 (5 bases). Germline-derived CDR1 and CDR2 are SGDLS and YYNGEE. There are 14 residues in the CDR3. V shed 2 bases and J shed 6 bases, with 14 bases lying between them. The CDR3 loop reads CASSVGMGGDGYTF. The CDR3 region has the DNA TGTGCCAGCAGCGTCGGTATGGGGGGAGATGGCTACACCTTC. The full variable domain, with the rest looked up from reference TRBV9 and TRBJ1-2, is DSGVTQTPKHLITATGQRVTLRCSPRSGDLSVYWYQQSLDQGLQFLIQYYNGEERAKGNILERFSAQQFPDLHSELNLSSLELGDSALYFCASSVGMGGDGYTFGSGTRLTVV.

The gene calls are TRBV6-1 and TRBJ2-7; D ambiguous. The germline V and J ends were trimmed by 4 bases and 1 base, with 8 bases remaining between them. CDR1 and CDR2 (germline): MNHNS, SASEGT. CDR3 length equals 13 residues. CDR3 DNA: TGTGCCAGCAGTGTTGGGTTATCCTACGAGCAGTACTTC. Translated, it gives CASSVGLSYEQYF.

V is TRBV5-4 and J is TRBJ2-5; maybe TRBD1 (5 bases). The CDR3 has 15 residues. Germline V lookup: CDR1 SGHNT, CDR2 YYREEE (reference sequence). Trimming pared 2 bases from V and 2 bases from J, leaving 13 bases between. CDR3 loop: CASSFGALLQETQYF. The CDR3 DNA sequence: TGTGCCAGCAGCTTTGGGGCCCTCTTACAAGAGACCCAGTACTTC.

V is TRBV7-9 and J is TRBJ1-6; TRBD1 might be the D (6 bases). Germline CDR1 and CDR2: SEHNR and FQNEAQ (reference sequence). Trimming took off 2 bases at V and 2 bases at J, with 16 bases between the two ends. The length of the CDR3 is 18 residues. CDR3 DNA: TGTGCCAGCAGCTTATCTCCTCCCGGGACAACCTATAATTCACCCCTCCACTTT. This encodes CASSLSPPGTTYNSPLHF. Supplemented by reference TRBV7-9 and TRBJ1-6, the full variable domain reads DTGVSQNPRHKITKRGQNVTFRCDPISEHNRLYWYRQTLGQGPEFLTYFQNEAQLEKSRLLSDRFSAERPKGSFSTLEIQRTEQGDSAMYLCASSLSPPGTTYNSPLHFGNGTRLTVT.

Comments on this clone: Other DNA sequences of this sample code for an identical CDR3. The V gene is TRBV4-2, the J gene TRBJ2-7; tentative D call: TRBD2 (5 bases). The germline V and J ends were trimmed by 0 bases and 1 base, with 16 bases remaining between them. The CDR3 extends over 17 amino acids. Germline CDR1 and CDR2: LGHNA and YNFKEQ. CDR3 region: CASSQDEGRGLSYEQYF. CDR3 DNA: TGTGCCAGCAGCCAAGATGAGGGCAGAGGCCTTTCCTACGAGCAGTACTTC.

V gene TRBV2 combines with J gene TRBJ2-7; TRBD2 matches 8 bases. Germline CDR1 reads SNHLY; CDR2 reads FYNNEI. The CDR3 has 17 residues. J lost 7 bases, V lost 5 bases, and 19 bases had no gene match. The CDR3 sequence is CASSRHGAGDPLAEQYF. CDR3 DNA sequence: TGTGCCAGCAGTCGTCACGGAGCGGGGGACCCGTTAGCTGAGCAGTACTTC.

The CDR3 nucleotides read TGTGCCAGCAGTGAAAATTTTAAAAGGGAAAGCACCATATATTTT. Its translation: CASSENFKRESTIYF. The J gene is TRBJ1-3, the V gene TRBV2; the D is unclear. Trimming shortened V by 2 bases and J by 9 bases, and 17 bases separated the two germline ends. CDR1 is SNHLY and CDR2 is FYNNEI in the germline V gene. This CDR3 has 15 amino acids.

This clone occurred a few times. This chain connects TRBV6-6 to TRBJ2-2; D remains unclear. Germline V lookup: CDR1 MNHNY, CDR2 SVGAGI (reference sequence). This CDR3 region has 12 residues. Trimming stripped 2 bases from V and 2 bases from J, with 0 bases between. This CDR3 is CASSYNTGELFF. The CDR3 coding sequence is TGTGCCAGCAGTTACAACACCGGGGAGCTGTTTTTT.

This clone was seen just once. V usage is TRBV6-5 and J usage is TRBJ1-2; D remains unclear. CDR1 is MNHEY and CDR2 is SVGAGI in the germline V gene. The CDR3 spans 13 residues. The V end was cut by 6 bases, the J end by 10 bases, with 18 bases between. The CDR3 DNA is TGTGCCAGCAGATCGGACCGAACAAGCGTCTACACCTTC. The encoded protein is CASRSDRTSVYTF.

The rearrangement joins TRBV6-5 to TRBJ1-3; D not certain. Germline CDR1 MNHEY, CDR2 SVGAGI. The CDR3 sequence is 12 residues long. Trimming took off 8 bases at V and 3 bases at J, with 8 bases between the two ends. Written as DNA, the CDR3 is TGTGCCAGCGGGTTTATTGGAAACACCATATATTTT. Protein sequence: CASGFIGNTIYF.

The V and J genes are TRBV20-1 and TRBJ1-2; D is ambiguous. Germline V gene lookup returns CDR1 DFQATT and CDR2 SNEGSKA (reference sequence). This CDR3 spans 10 amino acids. CDR3 sequence (DNA): TGCAGCGCCCTGGCCTATGGCTACACCTTC. It encodes CSALAYGYTF.

The chain has TRBV27 and TRBJ1-6, with 11 bases lining up with TRBD1. Looked up from germline, CDR1 is MNHEY and CDR2 is SMNVEV (reference sequence). CDR3 length: 13 amino acids. The V gene end was trimmed by 7 bases and the J gene end by 12 bases; junction bases not matched to a gene: 5. DNA of the CDR3: TGTGCCAGCACCGGGACAGGGGGGGAACCCCTCCACTTT. Translating it yields CASTGTGGEPLHF.

The V gene is TRBV7-2, the J gene TRBJ1-4, with D uncertain. The CDR3 spans 13 residues. Germline assignment: CDR1 SGHTA and CDR2 FQGNSA. The V end lost 3 bases, the J end lost 6 bases, and 8 bases lay between the germline ends. The CDR3 is CASSFLRYEKLFF. In DNA, the CDR3 is TGTGCCAGCAGCTTTTTGCGGTATGAAAAACTGTTTTTT.

The chain joins TRBV29-1 to TRBJ1-3; D is uncertain. CDR3 length equals 12 residues. V dropped 4 bases and J dropped 4 bases, with 8 bases sitting between them. The germline CDR1 and CDR2 sequences are SQVTM and ANQGSEA. The CDR3 region has the DNA TGCAGCGTTGGGACCTCAGGAAACACCATATATTTT. This sequence encodes CSVGTSGNTIYF. The complete variable domain, with remaining parts taken from reference TRBV29-1 and TRBJ1-3, reads SAVISQKPSRDICQRGTSLTIQCQVDSQVTMMFWYRQQPGQSLTLIATANQGSEATYESGFVIDKFPISRPNLTFSTLTVSNMSPEDSSIYLCSVGTSGNTIYFGEGSWLTVV.

V is TRBV6-1 and J is TRBJ1-3; 9 positions agree with TRBD1. This CDR3 is built from 17 residues. The V gene end was trimmed by 3 bases and the J gene end by 2 bases; junction bases not matched to a gene: 8. The germline CDR1 and CDR2 sequences are MNHNS and SASEGT. The CDR3 here is CASSDSWNRGPGNTIYF. In DNA form, the CDR3 reads TGTGCCAGCAGTGACAGCTGGAACAGGGGGCCTGGAAACACCATATATTTT.

V is TRBV2 and J is TRBJ1-3, with D unclear. The V gene's germline CDR1 is SNHLY and CDR2 FYNNEI. The CDR3 sequence is 14 residues long. Trimming took 8 bases from V and 0 from J, leaving 11 bases between them. The CDR3 spells CASVPGYSGNTIYF. In DNA form, the CDR3 reads TGTGCCAGCGTCCCGGGGTACTCTGGAAACACCATATATTTT.

The V and J genes are TRBV19 and TRBJ1-5, with a tentative D call TRBD1 (5 bases). The germline V gene has CDR1 LNHDA and CDR2 SQIVND (reference sequence). This CDR3 has 15 residues. V lost 3 bases, J lost 2 bases, and 11 bases lay in between. The CDR3 is CASSMDWGGNQPQHF. The CDR3 region has the DNA TGTGCCAGTAGTATGGATTGGGGGGGCAATCAGCCCCAGCATTTT.

The genes are TRBV7-2 and TRBJ2-7, with TRBD1 as a possible D gene (6 bases). Germline CDR1 reads SGHTA; CDR2 reads FQGNSA. The V and J ends lost 1 base and 2 bases respectively, with 9 bases between them. This CDR3 contains 14 residues. CDR3 region: CASSLETGPYEQYF. The CDR3 DNA follows: TGTGCCAGCAGCTTAGAGACAGGCCCCTACGAGCAGTACTTC. Supplemented by reference TRBV7-2 and TRBJ2-7, the full variable domain reads GAGVSQSPSNKVTEKGKDVELRCDPISGHTALYWYRQSLGQGLEFLIYFQGNSAPDKSGLPSDRFSAERTGGSVSTLTIQRTQQEDSAVYLCASSLETGPYEQYFGPGTRLTVT.

J is TRBJ1-1 and V is TRBV5-1; D unclear. Germline V gene lookup returns CDR1 SGHRS and CDR2 YFSETQ. The CDR3 contains 14 residues. V shed 4 bases and J shed 1 base, with 11 bases lying between them. The CDR3 nucleotides are TGCGCCAGCAGCCCGTCCCCAGGGAACACTGAAGCTTTCTTT. Translated, it gives CASSPSPGNTEAFF.

V is TRBV5-1 and J is TRBJ1-2, with TRBD1 as a possible D gene (5 bases). Trimming stripped 0 bases from V and 4 bases from J, with 10 bases between. The CDR3 totals 14 residues. Germline assignment: CDR1 SGHRS and CDR2 YFSETQ. CDR3 amino acids: CASSLGQGSYGYTF. The DNA of the CDR3 is TGCGCCAGCAGCTTGGGGCAGGGTTCCTATGGCTACACCTTC.

The rearrangement uses TRBV6-5 and TRBJ1-1; D is unresolved. The CDR3 sequence is 13 residues long. Per the germline V gene, CDR1 is MNHEY and CDR2 is SVGAGI. Trimming took off 6 bases at V and 1 base at J, with 9 bases between the two ends. The CDR3 nucleotides are TGTGCCAGCAGCTATCGGCGGAACACTGAAGCTTTCTTT. This gives the protein CASSYRRNTEAFF.

This chain links TRBV7-9 with TRBJ1-4, with D uncertain. V was clipped by 4 bases and J by 5 bases, with 14 bases between them. Germline CDR1 reads SEHNR; CDR2 reads FQNEAQ (reference sequence). The CDR3 has 15 residues. CDR3 nucleotide sequence: TGTGCCAGCAGCTCGTCAGACATACCAAATGAAAAACTGTTTTTT. The encoded protein is CASSSSDIPNEKLFF.

The V call is TRBV6-5, the J call TRBJ1-3, with D possibly TRBD1 on 6 matching bases. V lost 2 bases and J lost 3, with 14 bases in between. The CDR3 totals 16 residues. The germline CDR1 and CDR2 sequences are MNHEY and SVGAGI. CDR3 DNA sequence: TGTGCCAGCAGTTACGAATCGGGGGCGTTTGGAAACACCATATATTTT. Protein: CASSYESGAFGNTIYF.

This chain uses TRBV11-2 with TRBJ2-2; possibly TRBD1 for D (5 bases). V lost 3 bases, J lost 1 base, and 9 bases lay in between. Germline CDR1 reads SGHAT; CDR2 reads FQNNGV. This CDR3 is built from 15 residues. CDR3 DNA: TGTGCCAGCAGCTTCCAGGGCTGGAACACCGGGGAGCTGTTTTTT. The encoded protein is CASSFQGWNTGELFF.

The rearrangement links TRBV5-6 to TRBJ2-7; D uncertain. The ends were cut back, 3 bases at V and 3 bases at J, with 4 bases in the middle. Germline V lookup: CDR1 SGHDT, CDR2 YYEEEE. The CDR3 consists of 11 residues. CDR3 sequence (DNA): TGTGCCAGCAGCTCCCGCTACGAGCAGTACTTC. Residues: CASSSRYEQYF.

This sequence joins TRBV5-4 and TRBJ2-5, with D unresolved. V was trimmed by 0 bases and J by 4 bases, leaving 10 bases between them. CDR1 and CDR2 (germline): SGHNT, YYREEE (reference sequence). The CDR3 runs to 14 residues. CDR3 sequence (DNA): TGTGCCAGCAGCTTGGGAGACCGCAGAGAGACCCAGTACTTC. Protein: CASSLGDRRETQYF.

The chain employs TRBV7-9 and TRBJ2-7; 7 bases are a match to TRBD1. J was trimmed by 6 bases and V by 6 bases; bases with no gene match: 5. CDR1 SEHNR and CDR2 FQNEAQ come from the germline V gene (reference sequence). There are 12 residues in the CDR3. Here the CDR3 DNA reads TGTGCCAGCAGGACAGGGTTAGGCGAGCAGTACTTC. Its translation: CASRTGLGEQYF.

This sequence joins TRBV12-5 and TRBJ2-3; D may correspond to TRBD1 or TRBD2 (5 bases each). The V and J ends lost 0 bases and 2 bases respectively, with 21 bases between them. The CDR3 extends over 19 amino acids. From germline, CDR1 is LGHNT and CDR2 FRNRAP. The chain's CDR3 is CASGLVQKSGRVTTDTQYF. The CDR3 nucleotides are TGTGCTAGTGGTTTGGTACAAAAATCGGGACGGGTAACCACAGATACGCAGTATTTT.

J is TRBJ2-7 and V is TRBV10-3, with D perhaps being TRBD1 or TRBD2 (6 bases each). CDR1 ENHRY and CDR2 SYGVKD come from the germline V gene. Trimming shortened V by 0 bases and J by 9 bases, and 12 bases separated the two germline ends. This CDR3 has 13 residues. CDR3 protein: CAISESGGRRQYF. CDR3 coding DNA: TGTGCCATCAGTGAGTCCGGGGGCCGTCGGCAGTACTTC.

This rearrangement joins TRBV5-1 to TRBJ2-7; TRBD1 matches at 12 bases. From germline, CDR1 is SGHRS and CDR2 YFSETQ. This CDR3 has 16 amino acids. J was trimmed by 6 bases and V by 4 bases; bases with no gene match: 11. The CDR3 here is CASSAQGQGARFEQYF. As DNA, the CDR3 is TGCGCCAGCAGCGCGCAGGGACAGGGGGCGCGTTTCGAGCAGTACTTC.